This T cell receptor (beta chain) appears in the sequencing data of a study of vaccination effects on CD4 cells after COVID-19. Trimming removed 3 bases at V and 2 bases at J, with 17 bases between. The CDR3 is made up of 16 amino acids. Germline CDR1 GTSNPN, CDR2 SVGIG (reference sequence). Sequencing in the ViraFEST assay came after antigen-specific CD4+ T cells had been expanded with viral peptide pools, which were used to stimulate PBMC. Isolation of CD4+ T cells took place after less than 12 days of culture. Among the vaccine recipients, none had a prior SARS-CoV-2 infection, and nucleocapsid antibodies were negative. TCRdb's copy holds only in-frame clones and misses some; the assay was immunoSEQ multiplex PCR. Of about 73,000 clones in the sample, around 81% were seen once. On this clone itself: The antigen remains undetermined.

This TCR derives from a human donor who received a COVID-19 vaccine. Sample: CD4+ T cells from PBMCs cultured with SARS-CoV-2 spike peptides, taken before COVID-19 vaccination. J is TRBJ1-5 and V is TRBV30, with D perhaps TRBD1 (5 bases). The CDR3 protein is CAWSPPAGSGNQPQHF. CDR3 DNA sequence: TGTGCCTGGAGCCCCCCGGCAGGGTCGGGCAATCAGCCCCAGCATTTT.